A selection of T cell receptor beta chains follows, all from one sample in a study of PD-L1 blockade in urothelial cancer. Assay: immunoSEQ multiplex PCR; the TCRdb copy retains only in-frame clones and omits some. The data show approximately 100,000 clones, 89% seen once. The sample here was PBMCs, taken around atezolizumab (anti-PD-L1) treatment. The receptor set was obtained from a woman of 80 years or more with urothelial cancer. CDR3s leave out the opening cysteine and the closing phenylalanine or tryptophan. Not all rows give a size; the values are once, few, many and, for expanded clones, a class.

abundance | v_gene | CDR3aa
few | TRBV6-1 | ASSERGTSDQPQH
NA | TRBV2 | ASISKESLQGYEQY
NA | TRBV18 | ASSPGGEQY
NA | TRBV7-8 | ASSLGGGNNEQF
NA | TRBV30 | AWSLSTDTQY
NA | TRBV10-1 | ASSKQRNTEAF
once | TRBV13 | ASTRGRGHQETQY
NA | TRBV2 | ASSRDRLSNQPQH
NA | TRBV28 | ASSLYYEQY
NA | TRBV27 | ASRQGRETQY
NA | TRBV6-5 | ASSPGTSGIYEQY
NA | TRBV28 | ASSSPGQSISYEQY
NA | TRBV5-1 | ASSSGTLGETQY
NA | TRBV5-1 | ASSPVGSGISYEQY
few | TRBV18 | ASSNRQGTGVQETQY
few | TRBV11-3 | ASSSGDRFRTGELF
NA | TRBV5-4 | ASSLGQGGEV
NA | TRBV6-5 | ASSYSIGSEAF
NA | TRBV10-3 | AAWTGYNEQY
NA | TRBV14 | ASSPARVGGYT
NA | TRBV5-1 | ASSLQGAGIETQY
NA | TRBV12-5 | ASGRMGQYYGYT
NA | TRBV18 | ASLPGQMNTEAF
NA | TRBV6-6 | ASSFDTQGSEAF
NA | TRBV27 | ASSPPGGTEAF
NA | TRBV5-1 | ASSSTGFSYEQY
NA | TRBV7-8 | ASSLNRQPSGNTIY
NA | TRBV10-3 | ACRRGTSNTGELF
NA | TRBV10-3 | AIRAGQGAQETQY
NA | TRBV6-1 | ASSREGGTEAF
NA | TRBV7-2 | ASSPGTRIYEQY
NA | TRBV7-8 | ASRGTATGELF
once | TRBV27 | ASSFGRNYYEQY
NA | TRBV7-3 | ASSLTQRLNSYNEQF
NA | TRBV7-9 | ATQGAGGYT
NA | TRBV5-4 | ASSQGLAGLGSGANVLT
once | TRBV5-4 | ASSLDPQENTEAF
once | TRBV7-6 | ASRLGQNSNQPQH
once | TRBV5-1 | ASSERDRGNYGYT
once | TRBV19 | ASSPRQGAEAF
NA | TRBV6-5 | ASSFIGRGNTGELF
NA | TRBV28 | ASSSLKTGGSNQPQH
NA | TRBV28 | ASATGTTNTEAF
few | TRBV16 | ASSPRGRGNQPQH
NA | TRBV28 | ASSYRGEQF
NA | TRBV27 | ASHLLADYNEQF
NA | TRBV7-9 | ASSYGGHYEQY
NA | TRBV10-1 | ASSAGASGSYEQY